This TCR beta chain appears in the sequencing data of a study of blood T cell repertoires in COVID-19. Overall study context: Sites across the United States, Italy and Spain contributed samples from acute and convalescent COVID-19. From T cells, B-cell-depleted T cells, or PBMCs came the material, which was cDNA or gDNA.

This CDR3 is 17 amino acids long. This table comes from immunoSEQ multiplex PCR, and its TCRdb copy is limited to in-frame clones, with some not included. There are 300,000 or so clones in the sample; around 87% occur only once, and approximately 8.1% lies in the top ten. The rearrangement joins TRBV7-5 to TRBJ2-2; the D segment call TRBD2 is taken from the table without a DNA check. TRBV7-5 is an annotated pseudogene. The sequenced sample was peripheral blood. The receptor was isolated from a woman aged 45-60 years who had recovered from COVID-19. CDR3 loop: CARSLVAGGLETGELFF. The CDR3 DNA reads as TGTGCCAGAAGCTTAGTAGCGGGGGGGCTGGAGACCGGGGAGCTGTTTTTT.